This T cell receptor (beta chain) was profiled in a study of T cell responses to AZD1222 COVID-19 vaccine. Study-level findings and limits: A mostly white British donor set with more females was recruited, and clonal diversity was possibly underestimated.

The CDR3 sequence is 14 residues long. The germline V gene has CDR1 MNHEY and CDR2 SMNVEV (reference sequence). Germline trimming cut 6 bases from V and 4 bases from J; bases unmatched to any gene: 6. Comments on this clone: The antigen remains unidentified.

Using immunoSEQ multiplex PCR, the repertoire was profiled, and TCRdb retains in-frame clones only, with some absent. The sample includes under 150,000 clones, 88% of them seen just once. The sequence was obtained from an adult who received the AZD1222 COVID-19 vaccine. The chain links TRBV27 to TRBJ1-5; 7 positions match TRBD1. Material: peripheral blood, obtained 28 days after the second AZD1222 dose. The CDR3 DNA reads as TGTGCCAGCAGCATAGGACAGGCAAATCAGCCCCAGCATTTT. This sequence encodes CASSIGQANQPQHF.